The sequence of this T cell receptor beta chain was determined in a study of cytomegalovirus exposure and HLA in healthy donors. Overall study: The same platform was used for the 100 to 150 validation repertoires and the 600 to 850 first-cohort repertoires, a later analysis reported.

This CDR3 region has 12 residues. Trimming took 5 bases from V and 8 from J, leaving 10 bases between them. Per the germline V gene, CDR1 is MDHEN and CDR2 is SYDVKM. The protocol was immunoSEQ multiplex PCR, while the TCRdb copy is restricted to in-frame clones and leaves out a portion. The profile shows fewer than 130,000 clones, approximately 87% of them singletons. Overall study results and limits: 164 TCR beta chains were listed as cytomegalovirus-associated. It was reportedly the case that the classifier diagnosed cytomegalovirus status with high specificity and sensitivity. Confirmation in vitro established that a few CMV-associated chains were specific for CMV antigens.

Points on this clone: Antigen: not known.

The gene calls are TRBV28 and TRBJ2-4; TRBD1 is a possible D gene (6 bases). The TCR comes from a woman aged 25 to 39 in good health and CMV-seropositive. The sequencing input was PBMCs. CDR3 loop: CASSDRLDIQYF. The CDR3 DNA sequence: TGTGCCAGCAGTGACAGGTTGGACATTCAGTACTTC.